The text below deals with one TCR beta chain. Germline and junction disagree at one end, which may indicate a read error. Total RNA and DNA came together from 20-30 mg of bulk tissue without cell sorting. Germline values: CDR1 SGHAT, CDR2 FQNNGV. This CDR3 is built from 14 residues. This sample was included in a study of tumor-infiltrating lymphocytes in primary liver carcinoma. TCR beta cDNA was prepared out of roughly 520 ng total RNA by means of a constant-region primer. Modified slightly, ARM-PCR produced TCR beta libraries over three nested multiplex PCR rounds. In the first two PCR rounds, TRBV1-TRBV30 forward primers were paired with a C-beta reverse primer, and each round lasted roughly 9 cycles. TCRdb reprocessed the multiplex PCR reads with MiXCR, giving one entry per CDR3 protein. The sample consists of over 100,000 distinct CDR3 sequences, nearly 70% of them appearing once.

The chain recombines TRBV11-2 with TRBJ2-5; D is perhaps TRBD1 (5 bases). Sequences were obtained from tumor-adjacent normal liver tissue. This TCR was recovered from a woman aged 55-69 years with primary liver carcinoma and hepatitis B virus infection. CDR3 protein: CASSLNHRGRTQYF. The CDR3, as DNA: TGTGCCAGTAGCTTAAATCATAGGGGAAGGACCCAGTACTTC.